The 6 T cell receptor beta chains reported below all come from one sample, sequenced in a study of blood T cell repertoires in COVID-19. Sequenced by immunoSEQ multiplex PCR; TCRdb stores in-frame clones only, minus some. Of roughly 200,000 clones in the sample, roughly 90% were seen once. The specimen was PBMCs or T cells enriched from blood (not recorded which). The receptor source for this set is a woman aged 40 to 50 with acute COVID-19.

The chain couples TRBV2 to TRBJ1-1, with TRBD1 matching 7 bases. J was trimmed by 1 base and V by 6 bases; bases with no gene match: 5. The germline V gene has CDR1 SNHLY and CDR2 FYNNEI. The CDR3 is made up of 14 amino acids. The CDR3 nucleotides are TGTGCCAGCAGAGACAGGGCGGAGAACACTGAAGCTTTCTTT. Protein sequence: CASRDRAENTEAFF. Full variable domain (rest looked up from reference TRBV2 and TRBJ1-1): EPEVTQTPSHQVTQMGQEVILRCVPISNHLYFYWYRQILGQKVEFLVSFYNNEISEKSEIFDDQFSVERPDGSNFTLKIRSTKLEDSAMYFCASRDRAENTEAFFGQGTRLTVV.

V and J are TRBV27 and TRBJ1-1, with TRBD1 matching over 9 bases. V shed 2 bases and J 2 bases; nucleotides not matched to a gene: 6. The CDR3 loop spans 16 amino acids. Per the germline V gene, CDR1 is MNHEY and CDR2 is SMNVEV (reference sequence). For the CDR3, the DNA is TGTGCCAGCAGTTTAATAAAGACAGGGGGTAACACTGAAGCTTTCTTT. It specifies CASSLIKTGGNTEAFF.

The chain is built from TRBV11-2 and TRBJ1-6; TRBD1 agrees at 8 bases. Trimming at V came to 3 bases and at J to 4 bases, leaving 5 bases not matched to a gene. The CDR3 has 16 residues. The V gene's germline CDR1 is SGHAT and CDR2 FQNNGV. The CDR3 nucleotides read TGTGCCAGCAGCTTTTTTAGGACAGGGTATAATTCACCCCTCCACTTT. Translating it yields CASSFFRTGYNSPLHF. The full variable domain, completed using reference TRBV11-2 and TRBJ1-6, is EAGVAQSPRYKIIEKRQSVAFWCNPISGHATLYWYQQILGQGPKLLIQFQNNGVVDDSQLPKDRFSAERLKGVDSTLKIQPAKLEDSAVYLCASSFFRTGYNSPLHFGNGTRLTVT.

The CDR3, as DNA: TGTGCCACCAGCAGCTACCCACCCCGGGATAACAACTATGGCTACACCTTC. Protein product: CATSSYPPRDNNYGYTF. The rearrangement links TRBV15 to TRBJ1-2; D not certain. Per germline, CDR1 LNHNV and CDR2 YYDKDF (reference sequence). Trimming took 3 bases from V and 2 from J, leaving 19 bases between them. The CDR3 runs 17 residues.

This clone was observed a few times. The chain has TRBV7-9 and TRBJ1-1; D is undetermined. Germline lookup yields CDR1 SEHNR and CDR2 FQNEAQ (reference sequence). V was trimmed by 3 bases and J by 10 bases, leaving 18 bases between them. This CDR3 region has 14 residues. In nucleotides, the CDR3 is TGTGCCAGCAGCTTTGAACAAAGAGCCGGAGGAGCTTTCTTT. Translating it yields CASSFEQRAGGAFF.

In its sample, this clone was seen once. This rearrangement joins TRBV4-2 to TRBJ1-1, with D unclear. CDR1 and CDR2 from the germline V gene are LGHNA and YNFKEQ. The V end was cut by 7 bases, the J end by 2 bases, with 14 bases between. The CDR3 is 14 amino acids. The CDR3 sequence: CASNPRGGNTEAFF. The CDR3 DNA reads as TGTGCCAGCAATCCACGGGGAGGCAACACTGAAGCTTTCTTT.